These 5 T cell receptor beta chains were all obtained from the same sample, sequenced in a study of blood T cell repertoires in COVID-19. Some clones are missing from TCRdb's copy, which holds only in-frame ones; the method was immunoSEQ multiplex PCR. The table includes around 200,000 clones, approximately 81% detected once. The material sequenced was peripheral blood. These receptors came from an older person with COVID-19, enrolled during active disease.

The chain couples TRBV3-1 (or the pseudogene TRBV3-2) to TRBJ2-3; 9 positions match TRBD2. CDR1 is LGHDT, CDR2 YNNKEL, per germline (reference sequence). Germline trimming cut 1 base from V and 0 bases from J; bases unmatched to any gene: 8. The CDR3 sequence is 18 residues long. The CDR3 nucleotides are TGTGCCAGCAGCCAAGGAATGGGCGGGGGGGTAAGCACAGATACGCAGTATTTT. Its protein is CASSQGMGGGVSTDTQYF.

The chain uses TRBV9 and TRBJ1-2, with 9 positions matching TRBD1. V dropped 2 bases and J dropped 8; count of bases not matched to a gene: 7. The CDR3 runs 14 residues. The germline gives CDR1 SGDLS, CDR2 YYNGEE. The CDR3 spells CASSVGQGLEGYTF. The CDR3 coding sequence is TGTGCCAGCAGCGTTGGACAGGGGCTCGAGGGCTACACCTTC.

The V and J genes are TRBV3-1 (or the pseudogene TRBV3-2) and TRBJ1-5, with D possibly matching TRBD1 (5 bases). Trimming took 5 bases from V and 4 from J, leaving 9 bases between them. The CDR3 has 13 amino acids. Germline values: CDR1 LGHDT, CDR2 YNNKEL (reference sequence). The CDR3 sequence: CASSKDINQPQHF. The DNA of the CDR3 is TGTGCCAGCAGCAAGGACATTAATCAGCCCCAGCATTTT.

The chain uses TRBV28 and TRBJ1-2; D is unclear. Trimming took off 3 bases at V and 4 bases at J, with 9 bases between the two ends. Per germline, CDR1 MDHEN and CDR2 SYDVKM. This CDR3 is built from 13 residues. The CDR3 is CASSFADFYGYTF. CDR3 bases: TGTGCCAGCAGTTTTGCCGACTTCTATGGCTACACCTTC.

The gene calls are TRBV6-5 and TRBJ1-4, with 8 bases identical to TRBD1. This CDR3 has 13 residues. Germline CDR1 is MNHEY and CDR2 is SVGAGI. With V trimmed by 6 bases and J by 6 bases, 3 bases remained unmatched. CDR3 coding DNA: TGTGCCAGCAGCCCAGGGGGCGATGAAAAACTGTTTTTT. Its protein product is CASSPGGDEKLFF.